This T cell receptor beta chain was sequenced for a study of blood T cell repertoires in COVID-19. In the study overall: From the United States, Italy and Spain came samples of acute and convalescent COVID-19. PBMCs, B-cell-depleted T cells, or T cells were the source of the cDNA or gDNA that made up the material.

Original processing methods: Amplified reference gene primers provided the basis for estimating nucleated cell counts. TCRdb's table, derived via immunoSEQ multiplex PCR, lists solely in-frame clones and lacks some. V, J and clone size reflect that table, while D and trimming were determined from the DNA. The table shows around 68,000 clones, with approximately 82% occurring only once. Germline V gives CDR1 SGHDT, CDR2 YYEEEE. CDR3 length: 14 amino acids. Trimming pared 1 base from V and 7 bases from J, leaving 12 bases between. Sequencing was performed on peripheral blood. This receptor was obtained from an elderly man with active COVID-19. The J gene is TRBJ1-5, the V gene TRBV5-6; no definite D call. CDR3 sequence reads: CASSLLGETQPQHF. CDR3 DNA: TGTGCCAGCAGCTTGCTCGGGGAAACCCAGCCCCAGCATTTT. Supplemented by reference TRBV5-6 and TRBJ1-5, the full variable domain reads DAGVTQSPTHLIKTRGQQVTLRCSPKSGHDTVSWYQQALGQGPQFIFQYYEEEERQRGNFPDRFSGHQFPNYSSELNVNALLLGDSALYLCASSLLGETQPQHFGDGTRLSIL.